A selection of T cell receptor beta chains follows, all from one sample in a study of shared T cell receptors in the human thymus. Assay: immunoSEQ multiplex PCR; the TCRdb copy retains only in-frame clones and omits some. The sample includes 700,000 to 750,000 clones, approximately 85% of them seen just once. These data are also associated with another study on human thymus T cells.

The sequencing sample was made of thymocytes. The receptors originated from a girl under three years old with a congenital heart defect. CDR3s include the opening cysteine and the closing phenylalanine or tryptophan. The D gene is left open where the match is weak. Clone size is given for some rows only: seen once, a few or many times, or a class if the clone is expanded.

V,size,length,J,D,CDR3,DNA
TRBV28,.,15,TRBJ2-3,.,CASSSRGSSTDTQYF,TGTGCCAGCAGTTCCCGAGGTTCTAGCACAGATACGCAGTATTTT
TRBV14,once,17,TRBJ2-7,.,CASSQRETGRRSYEQYF,TGTGCCAGCAGCCAACGAGAGACAGGGAGGAGATCATACGAGCAGTACTTC
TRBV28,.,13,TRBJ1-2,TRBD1,CASRITGAHGYTF,TGTGCCAGCAGAATAACAGGGGCCCATGGCTACACCTTC
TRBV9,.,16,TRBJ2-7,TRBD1,CASSGTRDRESYEQYF,TGTGCCAGCAGCGGGACACGGGACAGGGAGTCCTACGAGCAGTACTTC
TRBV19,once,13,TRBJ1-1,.,CASRRGGGTEAFF,TGTGCCAGTAGAAGGGGCGGCGGCACTGAAGCTTTCTTT
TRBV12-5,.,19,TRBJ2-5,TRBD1,CASGVGNPHDRGPQETQYF,TGTGCTAGTGGTGTCGGAAATCCTCACGACAGGGGGCCTCAAGAGACCCAGTACTTC
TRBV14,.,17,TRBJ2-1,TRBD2,CASSQDNGAGGHNEQFF,TGTGCCAGCAGCCAAGATAATGGGGCGGGGGGGCACAATGAGCAGTTCTTC
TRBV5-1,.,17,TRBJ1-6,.,CASSSLRRFTGNSPLHF,TGCGCCAGCAGCTCCTTAAGGCGCTTCACCGGGAATTCACCCCTCCACTTT
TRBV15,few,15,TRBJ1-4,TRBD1,CATSRAGTGWEKLFF,TGTGCCACCAGCAGAGCTGGGACAGGGTGGGAAAAACTGTTTTTT
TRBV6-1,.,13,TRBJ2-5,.,CASTEGAEETQYF,TGTGCCAGCACTGAGGGCGCCGAAGAGACCCAGTACTTC
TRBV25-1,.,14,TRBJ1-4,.,CASSEFGREEKLFF,TGTGCCAGCAGTGAATTTGGCAGGGAAGAAAAACTGTTTTTT
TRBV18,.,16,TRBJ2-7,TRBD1,CASSHPRDRGPYEQYF,TGTGCCAGCTCACACCCGCGGGACAGGGGGCCCTACGAGCAGTACTTC
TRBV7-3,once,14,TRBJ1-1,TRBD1,CASSVTGDSGEAFF,TGTGCCAGCTCTGTGACAGGGGATTCCGGTGAAGCTTTCTTT
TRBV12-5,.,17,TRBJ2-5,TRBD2,CASGSSGLAGDQETQYF,TGTGCTAGTGGTTCCAGTGGACTAGCGGGGGATCAAGAGACCCAGTACTTC
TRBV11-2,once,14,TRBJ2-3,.,CASSLEARGHTQYF,TGTGCCAGCAGCTTAGAGGCTAGGGGCCATACGCAGTATTTT
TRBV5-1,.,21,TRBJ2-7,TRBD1,CASSFRDRGQQGPGPVCEQYF,TGCGCCAGCAGTTTTCGGGACAGGGGCCAGCAGGGACCGGGGCCCGTTTGCGAGCAGTACTTC
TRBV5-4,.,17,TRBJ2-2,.,CASSLERVTGGSGELFF,TGTGCCAGCAGCTTGGAGAGGGTGACAGGAGGCTCCGGGGAGCTGTTTTTT
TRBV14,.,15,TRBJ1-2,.,CASSPQRDLPYGYTF,TGTGCCAGCAGCCCCCAGAGGGACTTACCCTATGGCTACACCTTC
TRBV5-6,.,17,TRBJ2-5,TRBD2,CASSSRRLAGGGETQYF,TGTGCCAGCAGCTCAAGAAGACTAGCGGGGGGTGGTGAGACCCAGTACTTC
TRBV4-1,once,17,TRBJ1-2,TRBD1,CASSQTYDREGDYGYTF,TGCGCCAGCAGCCAAACATATGACAGGGAAGGGGACTATGGCTACACCTTC
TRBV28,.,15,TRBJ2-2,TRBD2,CASSPSGGDTGELFF,TGTGCCAGCAGTCCTAGCGGGGGGGACACCGGGGAGCTGTTTTTT
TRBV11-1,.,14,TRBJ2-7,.,CASSTWGLAYEQYF,TGTGCCAGCAGCACCTGGGGCCTTGCCTACGAGCAGTACTTC
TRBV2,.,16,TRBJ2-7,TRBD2,CASRPVRGGSSYEQYF,TGTGCCAGCAGACCCGTGCGCGGGGGGTCCTCCTACGAGCAGTACTTC
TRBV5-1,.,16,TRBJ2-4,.,CASSLGHNLAKNIQYF,TGCGCCAGCAGCTTGGGGCACAACCTAGCCAAAAACATTCAGTACTTC
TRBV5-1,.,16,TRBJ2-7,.,CASSLFQGLSSYEQYF,TGCGCCAGCAGCTTGTTCCAGGGGCTAAGCTCCTACGAGCAGTACTTC
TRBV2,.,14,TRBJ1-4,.,CASSLGEVNEKLFF,TGTGCCAGCAGTCTTGGGGAGGTTAATGAAAAACTGTTTTTT
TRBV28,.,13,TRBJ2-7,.,CASLPGGRYEQYF,TGTGCCAGCCTACCTGGAGGAAGGTACGAGCAGTACTTC
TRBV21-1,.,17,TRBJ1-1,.,CASSNPFEIRTAHEAFF,TGTGCCAGCAGCAATCCCTTTGAGATTAGGACAGCTCATGAAGCTTTCTTT
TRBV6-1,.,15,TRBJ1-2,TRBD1,CASKLTMDRERGYTF,TGTGCCAGCAAATTGACCATGGACAGGGAACGTGGCTACACCTTC
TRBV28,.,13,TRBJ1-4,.,CASSSSTNEKLFF,TGTGCCAGCAGTTCCTCAACTAATGAAAAACTGTTTTTT
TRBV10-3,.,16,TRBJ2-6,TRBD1,CATGTVNDSGANVLTF,TGTGCCACTGGGACAGTTAACGACTCTGGGGCCAACGTCCTGACTTTC
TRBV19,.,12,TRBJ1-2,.,CASRQLNYGYTF,TGTGCCAGCAGGCAGCTTAACTATGGCTACACCTTC
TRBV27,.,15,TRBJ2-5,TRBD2,CASSSPAGGRETQYF,TGTGCCAGCAGTTCTCCAGCGGGGGGGCGGGAGACCCAGTACTTC
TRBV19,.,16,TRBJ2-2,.,CASSIGETQGGGELFF,TGTGCCAGTAGTATAGGGGAGACCCAAGGGGGCGGGGAGCTGTTTTTT
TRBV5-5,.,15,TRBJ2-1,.,CASSFQDSSYNEQFF,TGTGCCAGCAGCTTTCAGGACAGCTCCTACAATGAGCAGTTCTTC
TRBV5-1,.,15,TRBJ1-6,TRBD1,CASSLLGQGNSPLHF,TGCGCCAGCAGCCTATTGGGACAGGGTAATTCACCCCTCCACTTT
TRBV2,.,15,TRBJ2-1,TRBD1,CASSKPGQGGDEQFF,TGTGCCAGCAGTAAACCGGGACAGGGGGGCGATGAGCAGTTCTTC
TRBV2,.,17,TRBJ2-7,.,CASSGGSGQPNSYEQYF,TGTGCCAGCAGTGGGGGCTCCGGACAGCCAAATTCCTACGAGCAGTACTTC
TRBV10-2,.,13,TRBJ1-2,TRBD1,CASIATGGYGYTF,TGCGCCAGCATTGCGACAGGGGGCTATGGCTACACCTTC
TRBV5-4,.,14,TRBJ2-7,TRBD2,CASSLGTSGYEQYF,TGTGCCAGCAGCCTGGGGACTAGCGGCTACGAGCAGTACTTC